The present TCR beta chain was sequenced within a study of OX40 agonist ivuxolimab in advanced cancers. Clones were sequenced by immunoSEQ multiplex PCR, and TCRdb holds only the in-frame ones, with some missing. The repertoire holds roughly 70,000 clones, with roughly 80% as singletons. The CDR3 has 16 residues. The V gene lost 8 bases and the J gene lost 1 base, with 18 bases spanning the gap. Germline-derived CDR1 and CDR2 are LNHDA and SQIVND (reference sequence). Here the sequenced sample was CD4+ or CD8+ T cells sorted from blood, taken in a trial of the OX40 agonist ivuxolimab. This receptor was obtained from an adult with an advanced solid tumor such as melanoma, head and neck, liver or kidney cancer. The genes are TRBV19 and TRBJ1-3; D may be TRBD1 (6 bases). The CDR3 DNA follows: TGTGCCAGTCGACCGGTGCCGGGGGCGTCTGGAAACACCATATATTTT. Translation: CASRPVPGASGNTIYF. The entire variable domain, with the rest obtained from reference TRBV19 and TRBJ1-3, is as follows: DGGITQSPKYLFRKEGQNVTLSCEQNLNHDAMYWYRQDPGQGLRLIYYSQIVNDFQKGDIAEGYSVSREKKESFPLTVTSAQKNPTAFYLCASRPVPGASGNTIYFGEGSWLTVV.